This T cell receptor beta chain was documented in a study of T-cell memory formation after mild COVID-19. Study-wide points: Clones from the second wave (peaking day 37) had unconfirmed SARS-CoV-2 specificity. Some clones that responded turned up in pre-infection memory, which suggests that cross-reactive memory joined in. Clones that contracted from day 15 to 85 had balanced CD4/CD8; later expanders were CD4+ biased.

V trimming: 3 bases; J trimming: 3 bases; junction bases outside the gene matches: 10. Germline V gives CDR1 SGHRS, CDR2 YFSETQ. This CDR3 is built from 16 residues. Each CDR3 protein is one row after TCRdb ran MiXCR on the 5' RACE reads. The sample lists 540,000 or so distinct CDR3 sequences, over 20% occurring once. Comment on this clonotype: Its specificity is not known.

The TCR sequence derives from an adult woman who had mild COVID-19 (a few samples of this study predate the infection). Cell type and time point are not known. The chain employs TRBV5-1 and TRBJ1-1; 8 nucleotides align to TRBD1. Sequenced sample: PBMCs or a T cell subset sorted from them (not recorded which). CDR3: CASSSGDRLMYTEAFF. DNA for the CDR3: TGCGCCAGCAGCTCCGGGGACAGGCTCATGTACACTGAAGCTTTCTTT.